The 19 T cell receptor beta chains below all came from one sample that was sequenced in a study of identical twins. One entry per CDR3 protein results from TCRdb running MiXCR on the 5' RACE reads. The sample consists of 200,000 to 250,000 distinct CDR3 sequences, about an eighth of them appearing once. These records were also assigned to another study, of yellow fever vaccine responses in identical twins.

Sequences were obtained from memory (CD45RO+) T cells sorted from blood. Source of these receptors: a woman between 18 and 30 years old in good health.

This clonotype has ten or more counts. The chain combines TRBV5-1 with TRBJ2-1; D not resolved. Germline loops: CDR1 SGHRS, CDR2 YFSETQ. The CDR3 covers 15 residues. The V end was cut by 0 bases, the J end by 0 bases, with 7 bases between. This CDR3 is CASSLDTGSYNEQFF. CDR3 coding DNA: TGCGCCAGCAGCTTGGACACGGGCTCCTACAATGAGCAGTTCTTC.

The V and J genes are TRBV20-1 and TRBJ2-7; D remains unclear. Trimming removed 4 bases at V and 9 bases at J, with 13 bases between. Germline V CDR1 and CDR2: DFQATT, SNEGSKA (reference sequence). There are 11 residues in the CDR3. The CDR3 loop is CSAKSQFGQYF. The DNA for the CDR3 is TGCAGTGCTAAAAGTCAGTTCGGGCAGTACTTC.

CDR3 amino acids: CASSHFAGANTGELFF. The CDR3 nucleotides read TGTGCCAGCAGCCATTTCGCGGGAGCAAACACCGGGGAGCTGTTTTTT. The gene calls are TRBV14 and TRBJ2-2, with 7 bases lining up with TRBD2. J was trimmed by 2 bases and V by 3 bases; bases with no gene match: 6. Germline CDR1 is SGHDN and CDR2 is FVKESK. The CDR3 has 16 residues.

The chain uses TRBV7-8 and TRBJ1-1; D is ambiguous. The CDR3 spans 15 residues. Per germline, CDR1 SGHVS and CDR2 FQNEAQ. V lost 5 bases and J lost 5, with 18 bases in between. The CDR3 coding sequence is TGTGCCAGCAGCCGTACCGGATCTTTGGTAACTGAAGCTTTCTTT. Translation: CASSRTGSLVTEAFF.

This clonotype was observed a few times. The CDR3 DNA reads as TGTGCCAGTAGTCAGGGTGGCACAGATACGCAGTATTTT. This codes for CASSQGGTDTQYF. The chain has TRBV2 and TRBJ2-3; D perhaps matches TRBD1 (5 bases). Germline V gene sequence: CDR1 SNHLY, CDR2 FYNNEI. Trimming pared 9 bases from V and 1 base from J, leaving 11 bases between. CDR3 size: 13 residues.

Many counts were recorded for this clonotype. J is TRBJ1-2 and V is TRBV29-1, with 9 positions matching TRBD1. Germline V lookup: CDR1 SQVTM, CDR2 ANQGSEA. There are 12 residues in the CDR3. V trimming: 5 bases; J trimming: 4 bases; junction bases outside the gene matches: 2. The CDR3 sequence: CSVTGGVYGYTF. The CDR3 DNA follows: TGCAGCGTTACAGGGGGCGTCTATGGCTACACCTTC.

This clonotype was detected only a few times. The chain has TRBV6-5 and TRBJ1-5; 7 nucleotides agree with TRBD1. This CDR3 region has 14 residues. Trimming removed 4 bases from V and 3 bases from J; junction bases left unmatched: 3. Germline assignment: CDR1 MNHEY and CDR2 SVGAGI. CDR3 sequence (DNA): TGTGCCAGCAGTTCCACAGGGGCCAATCAGCCCCAGCATTTT. It yields the protein CASSSTGANQPQHF.

This clonotype was observed a few times. The chain uses TRBV29-1 and TRBJ1-4; 7 nucleotides align to TRBD1. Unmatched junction bases numbered 5, after V lost 0 bases and J lost 7 bases. The CDR3 is made up of 14 amino acids. The germline CDR1 and CDR2 sequences are SQVTM and ANQGSEA. The chain's CDR3 is CSVEDSRGSEKLFF. The CDR3 DNA sequence: TGCAGCGTTGAAGATTCCAGGGGGAGTGAAAAACTGTTTTTT.

As DNA, the CDR3 is TGTGCCAGCAGTGTGCGGGGGGGTGAAGGAAATTCACCCCTCCACTTT. This codes for CASSVRGGEGNSPLHF. This sequence joins TRBV2 and TRBJ1-6; possibly TRBD1 for D (5 bases). CDR1 and CDR2 (germline): SNHLY, FYNNEI. This CDR3 contains 16 residues. V shed 4 bases and J shed 7 bases, with 17 bases lying between them.

The chain uses TRBV11-2 and TRBJ2-4; tentatively, D is TRBD1 or TRBD2 (5 bases each). Germline loops: CDR1 SGHAT, CDR2 FQNNGV. V shed 5 bases and J shed 0 bases, with 26 bases lying between them. CDR3 length equals 20 residues. The CDR3 loop is CASSLSGTSYSSLAKNIQYF. The CDR3 DNA follows: TGTGCCAGCAGCCTGTCTGGGACGTCTTACAGCTCCTTAGCCAAAAACATTCAGTACTTC.

This clonotype was recorded many times. This chain joins TRBV20-1 and TRBJ2-7; 7 nucleotides line up with TRBD1. J gave up 12 bases and V 6 bases, and 14 bases lay outside the gene matches. The CDR3 contains 12 residues. Looked up from germline, CDR1 is DFQATT and CDR2 is SNEGSKA (reference sequence). The CDR3 region has the DNA TGCAGTGCAGAAAGGGGACAGTACGACTTGTACTTC. This translates into CSAERGQYDLYF.

At least ten counts were recorded for this clonotype. This chain joins TRBV20-1 and TRBJ2-1, with 7 bases matching TRBD2. Germline V gene lookup returns CDR1 DFQATT and CDR2 SNEGSKA (reference sequence). There are 13 residues in the CDR3. V was pared by 1 base and J by 9 bases, with 6 bases of the junction left unmatched. Written as DNA, the CDR3 is TGCAGTGCTAGAGCCGGACTAGTTGGTGAGCAGTTCTTC. Translated: CSARAGLVGEQFF.

This clonotype was picked up many times. The rearrangement joins TRBV5-1 to TRBJ2-1; the D is unclear. In germline, CDR1 is SGHRS, CDR2 YFSETQ. The V and J ends lost 0 bases and 2 bases respectively, with 9 bases between them. The CDR3 is made up of 15 amino acids. The CDR3 bases are TGCGCCAGCAGCTTGGACTCCCAAGCCTACAATGAGCAGTTCTTC. Encoded protein: CASSLDSQAYNEQFF.

This clonotype was seen repeatedly, ten times or more. The genes are TRBV7-9 and TRBJ1-6; 8 bases are shared with TRBD1. The CDR3 spans 16 residues. Trimming removed 4 bases from V and 7 bases from J; junction bases left unmatched: 9. CDR1 and CDR2 (germline): SEHNR, FQNEAQ (reference sequence). The chain's CDR3 is CASSSPDRGKNSPLHF. The CDR3 DNA sequence: TGTGCCAGCAGCTCACCCGACAGGGGAAAGAATTCACCCCTCCACTTT.

The chain uses TRBV6-5 and TRBJ2-2; D tentatively fits TRBD1 or TRBD2 (5 bases each). CDR3 length: 15 amino acids. V dropped 2 bases and J dropped 2 bases, with 9 bases sitting between them. Germline V lookup: CDR1 MNHEY, CDR2 SVGAGI. This CDR3 is CASSYDGTNTGELFF. As DNA, the CDR3 is TGTGCCAGCAGTTACGACGGGACCAACACCGGGGAGCTGTTTTTT.

This chain joins TRBV27 and TRBJ2-5, with TRBD2 matching 12 bases. CDR1 is MNHEY and CDR2 is SMNVEV in the germline V gene (reference sequence). With V trimmed by 5 bases and J by 2 bases, 9 bases remained unmatched. This CDR3 is 17 amino acids long. CDR3 sequence reads: CASSPGLAGHSQETQYF. The DNA for the CDR3 is TGTGCCAGCAGTCCCGGACTAGCGGGGCACTCACAAGAGACCCAGTACTTC.

This clonotype was seen only a few times. The J gene is TRBJ1-2, the V gene TRBV12-3 or TRBV12-4, with D perhaps TRBD1 (6 bases). V gave up 7 bases and J gave up 5 bases, with 17 bases separating them. The length of the CDR3 is 14 residues. CDR3 in amino acids: CASNHPGGQYGYTF. In nucleotides, the CDR3 is TGTGCCAGCAATCATCCCGGGGGGCAGTATGGCTACACCTTC.

The chain has TRBV5-6 and TRBJ2-3, with 9 bases that match TRBD2. The CDR3 contains 16 residues. Germline CDR1 SGHDT, CDR2 YYEEEE. V shed 2 bases and J 8 bases; nucleotides not matched to a gene: 12. CDR3 in amino acids: CASSFRGRAARGTQYF. Written as DNA, the CDR3 is TGTGCCAGCAGCTTCCGCGGGAGGGCCGCGCGAGGTACGCAGTATTTT.

In this sample, this clonotype turned up a few times. CDR3 bases: TGTGCCACCAGACAGGGGATTGGCACAGATACGCAGTATTTT. The encoded protein is CATRQGIGTDTQYF. The gene calls are TRBV10-3 and TRBJ2-3; 8 bases align to TRBD1. The germline CDR1 and CDR2 sequences are ENHRY and SYGVKD. The ends lost 10 bases at V and 1 base at J; junction bases unmatched: 7. The CDR3 loop spans 14 amino acids.